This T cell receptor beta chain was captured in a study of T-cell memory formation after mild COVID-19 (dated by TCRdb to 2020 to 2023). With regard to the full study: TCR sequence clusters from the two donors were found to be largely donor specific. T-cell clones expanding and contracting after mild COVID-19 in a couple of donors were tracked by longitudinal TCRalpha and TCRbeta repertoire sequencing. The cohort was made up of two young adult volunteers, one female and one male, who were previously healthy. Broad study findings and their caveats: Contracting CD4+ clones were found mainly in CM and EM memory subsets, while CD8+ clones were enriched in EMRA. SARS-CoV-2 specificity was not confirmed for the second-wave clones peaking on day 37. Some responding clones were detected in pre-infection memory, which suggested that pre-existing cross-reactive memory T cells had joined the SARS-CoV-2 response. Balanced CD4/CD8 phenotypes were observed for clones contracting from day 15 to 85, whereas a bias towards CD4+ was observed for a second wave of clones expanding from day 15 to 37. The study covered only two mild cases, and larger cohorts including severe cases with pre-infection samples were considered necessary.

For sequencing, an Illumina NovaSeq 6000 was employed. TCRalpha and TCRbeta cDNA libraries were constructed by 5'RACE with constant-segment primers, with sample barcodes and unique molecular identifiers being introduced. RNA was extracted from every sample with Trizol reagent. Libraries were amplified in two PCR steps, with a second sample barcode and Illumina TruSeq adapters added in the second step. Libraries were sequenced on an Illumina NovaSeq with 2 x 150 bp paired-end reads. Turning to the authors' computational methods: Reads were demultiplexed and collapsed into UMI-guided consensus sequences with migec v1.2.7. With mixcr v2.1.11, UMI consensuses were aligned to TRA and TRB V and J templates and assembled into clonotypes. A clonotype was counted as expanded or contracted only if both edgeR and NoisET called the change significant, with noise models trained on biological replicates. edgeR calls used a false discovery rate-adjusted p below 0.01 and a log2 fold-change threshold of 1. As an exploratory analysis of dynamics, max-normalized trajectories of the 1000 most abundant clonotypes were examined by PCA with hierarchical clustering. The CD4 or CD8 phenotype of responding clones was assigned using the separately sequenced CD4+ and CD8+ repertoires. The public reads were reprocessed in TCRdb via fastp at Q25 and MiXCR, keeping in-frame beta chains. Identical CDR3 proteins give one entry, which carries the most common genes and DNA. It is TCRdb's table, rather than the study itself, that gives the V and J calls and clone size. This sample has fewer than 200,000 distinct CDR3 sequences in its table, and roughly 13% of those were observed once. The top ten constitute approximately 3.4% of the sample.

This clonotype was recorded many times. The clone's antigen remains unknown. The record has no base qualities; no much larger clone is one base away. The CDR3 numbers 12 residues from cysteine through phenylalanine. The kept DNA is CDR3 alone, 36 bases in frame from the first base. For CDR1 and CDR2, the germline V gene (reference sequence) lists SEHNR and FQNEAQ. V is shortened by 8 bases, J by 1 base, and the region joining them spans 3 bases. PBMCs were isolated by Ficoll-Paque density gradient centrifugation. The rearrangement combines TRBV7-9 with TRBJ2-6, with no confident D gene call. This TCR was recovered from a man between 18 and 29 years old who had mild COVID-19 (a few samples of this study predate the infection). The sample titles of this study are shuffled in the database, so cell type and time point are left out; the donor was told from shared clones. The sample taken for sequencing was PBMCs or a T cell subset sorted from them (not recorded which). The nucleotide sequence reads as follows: TGTGCCAGCCGGTCTGGGGCCAACGTCCTGACTTTC. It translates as CASRSGANVLTF.